A single sample is the source of the 14 T cell receptor beta chains below, sequenced in a study of spatial heterogeneity in lung cancer. Findings and limits, study-wide: Tumors with more nonsynonymous mutations had more expanded intratumoral alpha and beta TCRs.

MiXCR was run by TCRdb on the 5' RACE reads, yielding one entry per CDR3 protein. The repertoire consists of about 6,800 distinct CDR3 sequences, with more than 12% occurring once and the leading ten covering 9.5% to 10%. These receptors' targets are unknown. Time point in this sample: sample taken at primary tumor resection. The sequencing used lung tumor tissue, collected at surgery. Receptors originate from a male donor with early-stage non-small cell lung cancer.

This clonotype was observed at least ten times. The chain links TRBV10-3 to TRBJ2-1; no clear D gene. Germline CDR1 ENHRY, CDR2 SYGVKD. Trimming shortened V by 6 bases and J by 0 bases, and 9 bases separated the two germline ends. The length of the CDR3 is 14 residues. The CDR3 protein is CAIRSSLSYNEQFF. CDR3 sequence (DNA): TGTGCCATCAGGTCTTCCCTCTCCTACAATGAGCAGTTCTTC.

V gene TRBV12-3 or TRBV12-4 combines with J gene TRBJ2-2; D is ambiguous. Trimming removed 1 base from V and 7 bases from J, with 7 bases in between. CDR3 length: 13 residues. CDR3 DNA: TGTGCCAGCAGTTTAGTGGGAAGCGGGGAGCTGTTTTTT. Protein: CASSLVGSGELFF.

The J gene is TRBJ1-1, the V gene TRBV7-2; D unresolved. The CDR3 spans 13 residues. Germline assignment: CDR1 SGHTA and CDR2 FQGNSA. Trimming removed 5 bases from V and 1 base from J, with 8 bases in between. Here the CDR3 DNA reads TGTGCCAGCAGCGAACAGCCGAACACTGAAGCTTTCTTT. This encodes CASSEQPNTEAFF.

In this sample, this clonotype turned up many times. This rearrangement joins TRBV18 to TRBJ1-1; D ambiguous. Germline lookup yields CDR1 KGHSH and CDR2 LQKENI. CDR3 size: 12 residues. Trimming cost V 2 bases and J 2 bases, with 3 bases left between them. CDR3 nucleotides: TGTGCCAGCTCACCATATAACACTGAAGCTTTCTTT. Translated, it gives CASSPYNTEAFF.

This clonotype was counted a few times. This CDR3 is CASSSMWAAGRNQPQHF. CDR3 DNA: TGTGCCAGCAGTTCAATGTGGGCCGCAGGACGCAATCAGCCCCAGCATTTT. The chain links TRBV28 to TRBJ1-5; D is undetermined. Per the germline V gene, CDR1 is MDHEN and CDR2 is SYDVKM. The CDR3 loop spans 17 amino acids. Trimming left V 4 bases short and J 2 bases short, with 18 bases between.

This clonotype was observed a handful of times. The chain recombines TRBV29-1 with TRBJ1-5; 9 bases line up with TRBD1. Germline V gene data show CDR1 as SQVTM and CDR2 as ANQGSEA. With 7 bases clipped from V and 5 bases from J, the junction kept 6 bases outside the gene matches. There are 13 residues in the CDR3. The CDR3 is CSAGTGRDQPQHF. The CDR3 DNA reads as TGCAGCGCCGGGACAGGGAGAGATCAGCCCCAGCATTTT.

This clonotype has ten or more counts. The chain carries TRBV12-3 or TRBV12-4 and TRBJ2-5; 9 bases fit TRBD2. CDR3 size: 15 residues. Trimming cost V 1 base and J 5 bases; bases outside gene matches: 5. CDR3 sequence: CASSLGGTSSETQYF. CDR3 in DNA: TGTGCCAGCAGTTTAGGGGGGACTAGCAGTGAGACCCAGTACTTC.

The chain combines TRBV20-1 with TRBJ2-2; 9 bases are shared with TRBD1. J lost 7 bases, V lost 1 base, and 10 bases had no gene match. The CDR3 length is 16 residues. Germline CDR1 is DFQATT and CDR2 is SNEGSKA (reference sequence). The CDR3 DNA sequence: TGCAGTGCTAGAGTGCCAGGGACAGGGAATTTCGGGGAGCTGTTTTTT. Amino acid sequence: CSARVPGTGNFGELFF.

In regard to this clonotype: It is likely a read error, because the conserved phenylalanine at the end of the CDR3 is missing. No DNA is shown, since the ends of the CDR3 on it are uncertain; the CDR3 is the one TCRdb lists. The chain couples TRBV27 to TRBJ1-1; the D call of TRBD1 is as the table states it, not checked on the DNA. Inclusive of both ends, the CDR3 amounts to 15 amino acids. Germline V gene data show CDR1 as MNHEY and CDR2 as SMNVEV (reference sequence). CDR3: CARTSRDSPNTEAFY.

This sequence joins TRBV20-1 and TRBJ2-5; TRBD2 might be the D (6 bases). Germline V gives CDR1 DFQATT, CDR2 SNEGSKA (reference sequence). Trimming took off 3 bases at V and 5 bases at J, with 16 bases between the two ends. The CDR3 extends over 14 amino acids. The CDR3: CSARFGTSYETQYF. The CDR3 nucleotides read TGCAGTGCTAGGTTCGGGACTTCGTACGAGACCCAGTACTTC.

By sample fraction, this clonotype is medium-sized. The genes are TRBV20-1 and TRBJ1-5; no definite D call. Germline values: CDR1 DFQATT, CDR2 SNEGSKA (reference sequence). This CDR3 has 15 residues. Trimming stripped 1 base from V and 4 bases from J, with 14 bases between. This CDR3 is CSARALGGGNQPQHF. CDR3 sequence (DNA): TGCAGTGCTAGAGCACTGGGTGGAGGGAATCAGCCCCAGCATTTT.

This clonotype is judged medium-sized. V usage is TRBV12-3 or TRBV12-4 and J usage is TRBJ2-1, with TRBD2 identical over 11 bases. The CDR3 runs to 15 residues. Trimming at V came to 6 bases and at J to 6 bases, leaving 7 bases not matched to a gene. CDR3 sequence (DNA): TGTGCCAGCAGCTTACTAGCGGGAGTTCTCAATGAGCAGTTCTTC. Amino acid sequence: CASSLLAGVLNEQFF.

The sample holds many counts of this clonotype. CDR3: CAWIGVWEAFF. The CDR3 nucleotides are TGTGCCTGGATAGGAGTGTGGGAAGCTTTCTTT. The J gene is TRBJ1-1, the V gene TRBV30; D not certain. Germline CDR1 GTSNPN, CDR2 SVGIG (reference sequence). The ends were cut back, 4 bases at V and 8 bases at J, with 11 bases in the middle. The CDR3 contains 11 residues.

This clonotype appeared many times. A junction end diverges from the germline sequence, so it may reflect a read error. The rearrangement uses TRBV7-7 and TRBJ2-2, with 7 bases aligning to TRBD1. CDR3 length: 20 residues. Germline CDR1 reads SSHAT; CDR2 reads FNYEAQ (reference sequence). The DNA of the CDR3 is TGTGCTAGCAGCCCCCTCCGGCGACAGGGATCTATAGGAAACACCGGGGAGCTGTTTTTT. Its protein is CASSPLRRQGSIGNTGELFF.